These 22 T cell receptor beta chains were sequenced from one sample in a study of shared clonotypes between healthy human individuals (dated by TCRdb to between 2020 and 2021). Library prep was done by the immunoSEQ multiplex PCR assay. TCRdb retrieved this table from immuneACCESS and kept in-frame rearrangements only. Not all clones are present; in checked studies, unresolved V genes account for under half, and no reason is known for the remainder. The sample table records about 87,000 clones; less than 50% of these occur just once. Of the sample, roughly 15% is held by the ten largest clones. The sequenced sample consisted of PBMCs. The receptors were gathered from a woman between 40 and 55 years old in good health. Some clones in this sample may be carry-over from other donors' samples.

V gene TRBV11-3 combines with J gene TRBJ2-7; the D is unclear. The germline CDR1 and CDR2 sequences are SGHNT and YENEEA. This CDR3 is built from 14 residues. Trimming left V 0 bases short and J 5 bases short, with 11 bases between. As DNA, the CDR3 is TGTGCCAGCAGCTTAGAGTTCCCCGAAGACGAGCAGTACTTC. This encodes CASSLEFPEDEQYF.

This clone was detected ten times or more. The V and J genes are TRBV6-1 and TRBJ2-2, with D perhaps matching TRBD1 (6 bases). The CDR3 consists of 14 residues. V dropped 7 bases and J dropped 8 bases, with 17 bases sitting between them. Germline lookup yields CDR1 MNHNS and CDR2 SASEGT. The CDR3 DNA is TGTGCCAGCATGTTACAGCACGGACAGGGGGAGCTGTTTTTT. Protein: CASMLQHGQGELFF.

DNA for the CDR3: TGTGCCAGCAGCGATCGGACTAGAGGGCCCTACAATGAGCAGTTCTTC. Translating gives CASSDRTRGPYNEQFF. The gene calls are TRBV7-2 and TRBJ2-1; TRBD2 agrees at 7 bases. The junction had 9 bases not matched to a gene; V was cut back by 5 bases and J by 2 bases. Looked up from germline, CDR1 is SGHTA and CDR2 is FQGNSA. The CDR3 runs to 16 residues. Full variable domain (remainder filled in from reference TRBV7-2 and TRBJ2-1): GAGVSQSPSNKVTEKGKDVELRCDPISGHTALYWYRQSLGQGLEFLIYFQGNSAPDKSGLPSDRFSAERTGGSVSTLTIQRTQQEDSAVYLCASSDRTRGPYNEQFFGPGTRLTVL.

Note on this clone: One end of the junction is discordant with germline, which a read error may explain. The sample holds other DNA sequences that translate to the same CDR3. The chain employs TRBV30 and TRBJ1-3, with D perhaps matching TRBD1 (6 bases). The CDR3 spans 14 residues. Germline V gives CDR1 GTSNPN, CDR2 SVGIG (reference sequence). CDR3 in amino acids: CAWRSQGFGNTIYF. CDR3 in DNA: TGCGCCTGGAGATCACAGGGATTTGGAAACACCATATACTTT.

This clone occurred many times. The chain has TRBV27 and TRBJ2-1, with 13 bases that match TRBD2. The ends lost 5 bases at V and 3 bases at J; junction bases unmatched: 7. Germline-derived CDR1 and CDR2 are MNHEY and SMNVEV (reference sequence). The CDR3 loop spans 17 amino acids. CDR3 residues: CASSPRTSGRLYNEQFF. The CDR3, as DNA: TGTGCCAGCAGTCCAAGGACTAGCGGGAGACTCTACAATGAGCAGTTCTTC.

The chain is built from TRBV9 and TRBJ2-5; D is perhaps TRBD2 (6 bases). This CDR3 is built from 17 residues. Trimming shortened V by 4 bases and J by 4 bases, and 23 bases separated the two germline ends. Looked up from germline, CDR1 is SGDLS and CDR2 is YYNGEE. CDR3 sequence: CASSPFKGAGRVETQYF. CDR3 in DNA: TGTGCCAGCAGCCCTTTCAAGGGAGCGGGTAGAGTAGAGACCCAGTACTTC. The whole variable domain, remainder taken from reference TRBV9 and TRBJ2-5, is DSGVTQTPKHLITATGQRVTLRCSPRSGDLSVYWYQQSLDQGLQFLIQYYNGEERAKGNILERFSAQQFPDLHSELNLSSLELGDSALYFCASSPFKGAGRVETQYFGPGTRLLVL.

This clone was observed many times. Written as DNA, the CDR3 is TGCGCCAGCAGCTCCGACATGAACACTGAAGCTTTCTTT. Its protein product is CASSSDMNTEAFF. The gene calls are TRBV5-1 and TRBJ1-1; D unresolved. Germline assignment: CDR1 SGHRS and CDR2 YFSETQ. The CDR3 extends over 13 amino acids. V was trimmed by 3 bases and J by 0 bases, leaving 6 bases between them.

There are many counts of this clone. CDR3 bases: TGTGCCAGTAGTATAGGGCTAGCGGGCGAGCAGTACTTC. Translating it yields CASSIGLAGEQYF. The genes are TRBV19 and TRBJ2-7, with 8 bases matching TRBD2. The length of the CDR3 is 13 residues. J was trimmed by 6 bases and V by 1 base; bases with no gene match: 2. Germline CDR1 LNHDA, CDR2 SQIVND (reference sequence).

This clone was recorded many times. V gene TRBV6-4 combines with J gene TRBJ2-3, with D maybe TRBD2 (5 bases). V was cut by 3 bases and J by 0 bases, with 7 bases left in between. CDR3 size: 14 residues. Germline values: CDR1 MRHNA, CDR2 SNTAGT. The CDR3 nucleotides are TGTGCCAGCAGTGATGGCGGGAGCACAGATACGCAGTATTTT. Protein: CASSDGGSTDTQYF.

Points on this clone: Being one base from a much bigger clone, this may be a read error. CDR3 coding DNA: TGTGCCAGCAGTTCCCCCGGGACAGTCTCTGGAAACACCATATATTTT. Translation: CASSSPGTVSGNTIYF. The gene calls are TRBV28 and TRBJ1-3, with 7 positions matching TRBD1. The CDR3 is 16 residues long. With V trimmed by 4 bases and J by 0 bases, 6 bases remained unmatched. Germline values: CDR1 MDHEN, CDR2 SYDVKM. Full variable domain (rest looked up from reference TRBV28 and TRBJ1-3): DVKVTQSSRYLVKRTGEKVFLECVQDMDHENMFWYRQDPGLGLRLIYFSYDVKMKEKGDIPEGYSVSREKKERFSLILESASTNQTSMYLCASSSPGTVSGNTIYFGEGSWLTVV.

There are a few counts of this clone. This rearrangement joins TRBV25-1 to TRBJ2-6, with no clear D. CDR3 length equals 18 residues. Germline V lookup: CDR1 MGHDK, CDR2 SYGVNS. V dropped 1 base and J dropped 0 bases, with 13 bases sitting between them. CDR3 bases: TGTGCCAGCAGTGAATTTAACAGCCCAAGCTCTGGGGCCAACGTCCTGACTTTC. This encodes CASSEFNSPSSGANVLTF.

The chain uses TRBV9 and TRBJ2-3, with D perhaps matching TRBD2 (5 bases). CDR1 and CDR2 (germline): SGDLS, YYNGEE. The CDR3 is 14 residues long. Trimming removed 2 bases at V and 1 base at J, with 8 bases between. The CDR3 sequence: CASSVGSGTDTQYF. The CDR3 DNA reads as TGTGCCAGCAGCGTGGGTAGCGGCACAGATACGCAGTATTTT.

The chain has TRBV9 and TRBJ2-1; the match to TRBD1 covers 8 bases. CDR1 SGDLS and CDR2 YYNGEE come from the germline V gene. The CDR3 is made up of 14 amino acids. The junction had 5 bases not matched to a gene; V was cut back by 5 bases and J by 4 bases. CDR3 in amino acids: CASSRQGLYNEQFF. CDR3 DNA: TGTGCCAGCAGTCGACAGGGGCTTTACAATGAGCAGTTCTTC.

This clone was counted ten times or more. This chain uses TRBV11-3 with TRBJ2-4, with 9 nucleotides matching TRBD1. The V gene end was trimmed by 3 bases and the J gene end by 13 bases; junction bases not matched to a gene: 7. Germline-derived CDR1 and CDR2 are SGHNT and YENEEA. The CDR3 is made up of 13 amino acids. CDR3 region: CASSLGGTGPQYF. CDR3 sequence (DNA): TGTGCCAGCAGCTTGGGGGGGACAGGGCCACAGTACTTC.

The rearrangement uses TRBV7-9 and TRBJ2-7; D is ambiguous. Between the trimmed V and J ends, which lost 3 bases and 2 bases, there was a span of 11 bases. Germline values: CDR1 SEHNR, CDR2 FQNEAQ (reference sequence). This CDR3 is built from 14 residues. The CDR3 sequence is CASSLDGRPYEQYF. CDR3 nucleotide sequence: TGTGCCAGCAGCTTGGACGGGCGACCCTACGAGCAGTACTTC.

The gene calls are TRBV30 and TRBJ2-1; 9 positions agree with TRBD2. The germline V gene encodes CDR1 GTSNPN and CDR2 SVGIG (reference sequence). Trimming cost V 0 bases and J 8 bases; bases outside gene matches: 5. The CDR3 loop spans 14 amino acids. This CDR3 reads CAWSVLAGHHEQFF. The DNA of the CDR3 is TGTGCCTGGAGTGTCCTAGCGGGGCACCATGAGCAGTTCTTC.

This chain connects TRBV7-3 to TRBJ2-2; perhaps TRBD1 as D (6 bases). The CDR3 consists of 14 residues. V was shortened by 6 bases and J by 5 bases, with 13 bases between the two germline ends. Per germline, CDR1 SGHTA and CDR2 FQGTGA. CDR3 residues: CASRGPDSTGELFF. The CDR3 DNA sequence: TGTGCCAGCAGAGGCCCGGACAGTACCGGGGAGCTGTTTTTT.

The sample holds many counts of this clone. This rearrangement joins TRBV6-4 to TRBJ2-1; 10 nucleotides agree with TRBD2. Germline CDR1 is MRHNA and CDR2 is SNTAGT. The CDR3 totals 15 residues. Unmatched junction bases numbered 0, after V lost 0 bases and J lost 4 bases. As DNA, the CDR3 is TGTGCCAGCAGTGACTCGACTAGCGGGTACAATGAGCAGTTCTTC. Amino acids: CASSDSTSGYNEQFF.

This clone has more than one count but fewer than ten. The V call is TRBV30, the J call TRBJ2-1; 7 bases align to TRBD1. V was pared by 2 bases and J by 4 bases, with 5 bases of the junction left unmatched. CDR1 and CDR2 from the germline V gene are GTSNPN and SVGIG (reference sequence). CDR3 length equals 14 residues. CDR3 bases: TGTGCCTGGAGTCCCACAGGGGCGTACAATGAGCAGTTCTTC. Its protein product is CAWSPTGAYNEQFF.

The genes are TRBV30 and TRBJ1-5, with a weak D call TRBD1 (5 bases). The V gene's germline CDR1 is GTSNPN and CDR2 SVGIG (reference sequence). This CDR3 spans 14 amino acids. With 0 bases removed from V and 6 bases from J, the gap between germline ends came to 12 bases. The CDR3 reads CAWSVWGSGQPQHF. The CDR3 DNA reads TGTGCCTGGAGTGTCTGGGGGTCTGGTCAGCCCCAGCATTTT.

The chain links TRBV15 to TRBJ2-1; TRBD2 matches 13 bases. V lost 1 base, J lost 9 bases, and 3 bases stayed unmatched. Germline V gives CDR1 LNHNV, CDR2 YYDKDF (reference sequence). The CDR3 runs to 15 residues. In DNA form, the CDR3 reads TGTGCCACCAGCAGAGGGGGACTAGCGGGAAGTGAGCAGTTCTTC. Translating it yields CATSRGGLAGSEQFF. Drawing the rest from reference TRBV15 and TRBJ2-1, the complete variable domain is DAMVIQNPRYQVTQFGKPVTLSCSQTLNHNVMYWYQQKSSQAPKLLFHYYDKDFNNEADTPDNFQSRRPNTSFCFLDIRSPGLGDTAMYLCATSRGGLAGSEQFFGPGTRLTVL.

The count of this clone is one. This chain joins TRBV27 and TRBJ2-7, with 9 bases lining up with TRBD2. CDR1 and CDR2 from the germline V gene are MNHEY and SMNVEV (reference sequence). This CDR3 has 15 amino acids. With V trimmed by 3 bases and J by 3 bases, 6 bases remained unmatched. As DNA, the CDR3 is TGTGCCAGCAGTTTTTCGCTAGCGGGGATCTACGAGCAGTACTTC. This sequence encodes CASSFSLAGIYEQYF.